One sample yielded the 25 T cell receptor beta chains listed below, sequenced in a study of graft-versus-host responses after intestinal transplantation. The assay was immunoSEQ multiplex PCR, and TCRdb's table has in-frame clones only and misses some. The sample records about 40,000 clones, less than 95% being singletons. Sequenced material: PBMCs, taken about 330 days after intestinal transplant. These receptors were collected from a human patient who received an intestinal transplant, so some T cells may come from the graft donor.

As DNA, the CDR3 is TGTGCCAGCAGTGAAAGGGGTCGGACCGGGAACACTGAAGCTTTCTTT. Translated, it gives CASSERGRTGNTEAFF. V is TRBV2 and J is TRBJ1-1; D possibly corresponds to TRBD1 (5 bases). The CDR3 loop spans 16 amino acids. Germline values: CDR1 SNHLY, CDR2 FYNNEI. V shed 2 bases and J shed 1 base, with 14 bases lying between them.

The chain is built from TRBV21-1 and TRBJ2-5; TRBD1, the table's D call, lacks a check against the DNA. The DNA end is more similar to TRBJ2-7, so the J call may be wrong. TRBV21-1 corresponds to a pseudogene. The CDR3 spans 16 residues. The CDR3 sequence is CASSKDRSSFSYEQYF. The DNA of the CDR3 is TGTGCCAGCAGCAAAGACAGGAGCTCTTTCTCCTACGAGCAGTACTTC.

The chain carries TRBV6-6 and TRBJ1-5, with D unresolved. Trimming removed 7 bases from V and 4 bases from J, with 14 bases in between. In germline, CDR1 is MNHNY, CDR2 SVGAGI (reference sequence). The CDR3 contains 14 residues. The CDR3 sequence is CASTRGSGNQPQHF. The CDR3 DNA follows: TGTGCCAGCACACGGGGATCGGGGAATCAGCCCCAGCATTTT.

The genes are TRBV5-6 and TRBJ2-7, with D uncertain. V lost 2 bases and J 4 bases, leaving 4 bases between the germline ends. The CDR3 runs 11 residues. CDR1 SGHDT and CDR2 YYEEEE come from the germline V gene. The CDR3 DNA follows: TGTGCCAGCAGCTTCCGTTACGAGCAGTACTTC. Its protein product is CASSFRYEQYF. Based on the CDR3 plus reference TRBV5-6 and TRBJ2-7, the full variable domain is DAGVTQSPTHLIKTRGQQVTLRCSPKSGHDTVSWYQQALGQGPQFIFQYYEEEERQRGNFPDRFSGHQFPNYSSELNVNALLLGDSALYLCASSFRYEQYFGPGTRLTVT.

The V call is TRBV5-1, the J call TRBJ1-4, with D perhaps matching TRBD1 (5 bases). Trimming removed 0 bases from V and 15 bases from J, with 15 bases in between. The CDR3 totals 13 residues. CDR1 SGHRS and CDR2 YFSETQ come from the germline V gene. The DNA of the CDR3 is TGCGCCAGCAGCTTGGCTGGGACGGGCGATATGTTTTTT. Translated: CASSLAGTGDMFF.

The gene calls are TRBV6-5 and TRBJ1-2, with 12 bases identical to TRBD1. Per germline, CDR1 MNHEY and CDR2 SVGAGI. The CDR3 is 16 amino acids. After removal of 2 bases from V and 4 bases from J, the junction contained 5 bases not matched to a gene. The CDR3 region is CASSYKGTGGPYGYTF. CDR3 sequence (DNA): TGTGCCAGCAGTTACAAGGGGACAGGGGGCCCCTATGGCTACACCTTC.

V is TRBV9 and J is TRBJ2-1; D is unclear. CDR3 length: 16 amino acids. Trimming removed 4 bases from V and 1 base from J, with 15 bases in between. In germline, CDR1 is SGDLS, CDR2 YYNGEE. The DNA for the CDR3 is TGTGCCAGCAGCCCCCCGCAGTGGAGATCCTACAATGAGCAGTTCTTC. It yields the protein CASSPPQWRSYNEQFF. Full variable domain (outside the CDR3, taken from reference TRBV9 and TRBJ2-1): DSGVTQTPKHLITATGQRVTLRCSPRSGDLSVYWYQQSLDQGLQFLIQYYNGEERAKGNILERFSAQQFPDLHSELNLSSLELGDSALYFCASSPPQWRSYNEQFFGPGTRLTVL.

This chain uses TRBV10-2 with TRBJ1-1, with D possibly matching TRBD1 (5 bases). CDR3 length equals 15 residues. With 2 bases removed from V and 7 bases from J, the gap between germline ends came to 17 bases. The germline V gene has CDR1 WSHSY and CDR2 SAAADI. The CDR3 region is CASSEQTGTTSEAFF. The DNA of the CDR3 is TGCGCCAGCAGTGAGCAAACCGGGACGACTAGTGAAGCTTTCTTT.

A single count supports this clone. V usage is TRBV12-5 and J usage is TRBJ2-3; D uncertain. This CDR3 is 13 amino acids long. CDR1 LGHNT and CDR2 FRNRAP come from the germline V gene. Trimming removed 1 base at V and 1 base at J, with 3 bases between. The CDR3 sequence: CASGLARTDTQYF. CDR3 in DNA: TGTGCTAGTGGTTTGGCCCGCACAGATACGCAGTATTTT. Full variable domain (rest looked up from reference TRBV12-5 and TRBJ2-3): DARVTQTPRHKVTEMGQEVTMRCQPILGHNTVFWYRQTMMQGLELLAYFRNRAPLDDSGMPKDRFSAEMPDATLATLKIQPSEPRDSAVYFCASGLARTDTQYFGPGTRLTVL.

This clone was counted once. J is TRBJ1-1 and V is TRBV19; possibly TRBD1 for D (6 bases). Germline CDR1 LNHDA, CDR2 SQIVND (reference sequence). The CDR3 totals 15 residues. The ends were cut back, 3 bases at V and 4 bases at J, with 15 bases in the middle. The CDR3 loop is CASSISGAGATEAFF. In DNA, the CDR3 is TGTGCCAGTAGTATTTCAGGGGCCGGGGCCACTGAAGCTTTCTTT. The full variable domain, in which reference TRBV19 and TRBJ1-1 provide the parts outside the CDR3, is DGGITQSPKYLFRKEGQNVTLSCEQNLNHDAMYWYRQDPGQGLRLIYYSQIVNDFQKGDIAEGYSVSREKKESFPLTVTSAQKNPTAFYLCASSISGAGATEAFFGQGTRLTVV.

Here the CDR3 reads CASSLSHAVRVQYF. CDR3 nucleotide sequence: TGTGCCAGCAGTCTTTCTCACGCGGTTAGGGTTCAGTACTTC. The chain employs TRBV28 and TRBJ2-4, with D unresolved. The CDR3 loop spans 14 amino acids. Germline CDR1 is MDHEN and CDR2 is SYDVKM. The V end was cut by 5 bases, the J end by 11 bases, with 19 bases between.

The V and J genes are TRBV2 and TRBJ2-1, with 13 bases identical to TRBD2. The J segment lost 9 bases and the V segment lost 8 bases, leaving 7 bases of the junction unmatched. Germline V gene lookup returns CDR1 SNHLY and CDR2 FYNNEI. This CDR3 spans 14 amino acids. The CDR3 reads CASWAGLAGSEQFF. The CDR3 DNA is TGTGCCAGCTGGGCGGGACTAGCGGGGAGTGAGCAGTTCTTC.

In nucleotides, the CDR3 is TGTGCCAGCTCATTTAGGAACCCCAGCACAGATACGCAGTATTTT. Translation gives CASSFRNPSTDTQYF. This sequence joins TRBV18 and TRBJ2-3; unclear D gene. Germline V gene lookup returns CDR1 KGHSH and CDR2 LQKENI. The V gene lost 5 bases and the J gene lost 0 bases, with 12 bases spanning the gap. The CDR3 loop spans 15 amino acids.

This clone was picked up one time. V and J are TRBV5-4 and TRBJ2-5; 11 bases are a match to TRBD2. The J segment lost 4 bases and the V segment lost 4 bases, leaving 6 bases of the junction unmatched. CDR3 length: 15 residues. Germline V gives CDR1 SGHNT, CDR2 YYREEE (reference sequence). The CDR3 loop reads CASSLSGGAAETQYF. The CDR3 DNA reads TGTGCCAGCAGCCTTAGCGGGGGGGCGGCAGAGACCCAGTACTTC. Looking up the rest from reference TRBV5-4 and TRBJ2-5 gives the full variable domain: ETGVTQSPTHLIKTRGQQVTLRCSSQSGHNTVSWYQQALGQGPQFIFQYYREEENGRGNFPPRFSGLQFPNYSSELNVNALELDDSALYLCASSLSGGAAETQYFGPGTRLLVL.

This clone was seen a single time. This chain joins TRBV10-2 and TRBJ2-1, with D possibly being TRBD1 or TRBD2 (6 bases each). Per the germline V gene, CDR1 is WSHSY and CDR2 is SAAADI. Between the trimmed V and J ends, which lost 4 bases and 4 bases, there was a span of 11 bases. The CDR3 contains 14 residues. The CDR3 spells CASSVQGTYNEQFF. The CDR3 region has the DNA TGCGCCAGCAGTGTCCAGGGGACTTACAATGAGCAGTTCTTC.

This sequence joins TRBV7-3 and TRBJ2-2; no reliable D call. In germline, CDR1 is SGHTA, CDR2 FQGTGA. V gave up 3 bases and J gave up 1 base, with 6 bases separating them. This CDR3 contains 14 residues. The CDR3 nucleotides read TGTGCCAGCAGCTTTGACCGGAACACCGGGGAGCTGTTTTTT. It codes for CASSFDRNTGELFF.

This rearrangement joins TRBV7-3 to TRBJ2-3; D is unclear. The germline V gene encodes CDR1 SGHTA and CDR2 FQGTGA. With 2 bases removed from V and 2 bases from J, the gap between germline ends came to 14 bases. The CDR3 runs to 16 residues. The CDR3 DNA reads TGTGCCAGCAGCTTAGATCTAGTTGGGCTCACAGATACGCAGTATTTT. Translating gives CASSLDLVGLTDTQYF. Drawing the rest from reference TRBV7-3 and TRBJ2-3, the complete variable domain is GAGVSQTPSNKVTEKGKYVELRCDPISGHTALYWYRQSLGQGPEFLIYFQGTGAADDSGLPNDRFFAVRPEGSVSTLKIQRTERGDSAVYLCASSLDLVGLTDTQYFGPGTRLTVL.

This chain connects TRBV23-1 to TRBJ1-2; tentatively, D is TRBD1 (6 bases). TRBV23-1 is annotated as an ORF whose role is uncertain. The CDR3 sequence is 12 residues long. Deletions cut 11 bases from V and 4 bases from J, with 14 bases between. CDR3 sequence reads: CAVLWTVYGYTF. CDR3 nucleotide sequence: TGCGCCGTTTTATGGACAGTCTATGGCTACACCTTC.

The V call is TRBV5-1, the J call TRBJ2-7, with 8 bases that match TRBD2. The germline CDR1 and CDR2 sequences are SGHRS and YFSETQ. The junction had 2 bases not matched to a gene; V was cut back by 0 bases and J by 0 bases. This CDR3 has 15 amino acids. The chain's CDR3 is CASSLEGTSSYEQYF. CDR3 nucleotides: TGCGCCAGCAGCTTGGAAGGGACTAGCTCCTACGAGCAGTACTTC.

The chain combines TRBV5-6 with TRBJ2-5; 12 bases fit TRBD2. The CDR3 has 16 residues. Trimming took 2 bases from V and 1 from J; bases not matched to a gene: 3. CDR1 SGHDT and CDR2 YYEEEE come from the germline V gene. Written as DNA, the CDR3 is TGTGCCAGCAGCTTCTGGACTAGCGGGGCCCAAGAGACCCAGTACTTC. It translates to CASSFWTSGAQETQYF.

The chain combines TRBV9 with TRBJ1-2, with 8 bases matching TRBD1. V gave up 4 bases and J gave up 2 bases; unmatched junction bases: 10. The CDR3 extends over 16 amino acids. Germline-derived CDR1 and CDR2 are SGDLS and YYNGEE. Here the CDR3 DNA reads TGTGCCAGCAGCCATAGCCGAGACAGGGGCAACTATGGCTACACCTTC. This gives the protein CASSHSRDRGNYGYTF.

V and J are TRBV28 and TRBJ1-1; D is unresolved. This CDR3 has 13 amino acids. Trimming took 5 bases from V and 1 from J, leaving 8 bases between them. Per germline, CDR1 MDHEN and CDR2 SYDVKM. The CDR3 bases are TGTGCCAGCAGTCCCGCCACGAACACTGAAGCTTTCTTT. Translated: CASSPATNTEAFF. Using reference TRBV28 and TRBJ1-1 for the parts outside the CDR3, the full variable domain is DVKVTQSSRYLVKRTGEKVFLECVQDMDHENMFWYRQDPGLGLRLIYFSYDVKMKEKGDIPEGYSVSREKKERFSLILESASTNQTSMYLCASSPATNTEAFFGQGTRLTVV.

This clone has only one observation. The chain has TRBV6-1 and TRBJ1-5, with unresolved D. This CDR3 has 17 amino acids. In germline, CDR1 is MNHNS, CDR2 SASEGT. Deletions cut 0 bases from V and 7 bases from J, with 19 bases between. The CDR3 spells CASSEAKRFIGQQPQHF. The CDR3 DNA follows: TGTGCCAGCAGTGAAGCAAAAAGGTTTATAGGGCAGCAGCCCCAGCATTTT.

The chain links TRBV5-1 to TRBJ1-2; 7 nucleotides line up with TRBD1. Germline CDR1 and CDR2: SGHRS and YFSETQ. The J segment lost 6 bases and the V segment lost 6 bases, leaving 14 bases of the junction unmatched. CDR3 size: 15 residues. The CDR3: CASTLRTGRSDGYTF. In DNA form, the CDR3 reads TGCGCCAGCACCTTAAGGACAGGCCGGAGTGATGGCTACACCTTC.

The genes are TRBV6-5 and TRBJ2-7, with 9 positions matching TRBD1. Germline assignment: CDR1 MNHEY and CDR2 SVGAGI. J gave up 7 bases and V 0 bases, and 1 base lay outside the gene matches. CDR3 length: 13 residues. The CDR3: CASSYSTGGEQYF. The DNA of the CDR3 is TGTGCCAGCAGTTACTCGACAGGGGGTGAGCAGTACTTC.